These T cell receptor beta chains were read from a single sample in a study of blood T cell repertoires in COVID-19. Sequencing used immunoSEQ multiplex PCR; TCRdb keeps in-frame clones, though not all of them. The sample holds approximately 120,000 clones, 75% to 90% seen once. The source material was peripheral blood. Every receptor here comes from a human donor in a cohort sampled during active COVID-19. The CDR3 runs from the conserved cysteine through the conserved F or W. Fields, in order: V gene, D gene, J gene, CDR3 DNA, CDR3 protein. The D gene is left open where the match is weak.

TRBV7-7	-	TRBJ2-5	TGTGCTAGCAGCTTAGCGATGGGGCTGAACCTTCAAGAGACCCAGTACTTC	CASSLAMGLNLQETQYF
TRBV6-2/TRBV6-3	-	TRBJ1-1	TGTGCCAGCAGTTACGAGGGGACTAACACTGAAGCTTTCTTT	CASSYEGTNTEAFF
TRBV27	-	TRBJ2-1	TGTGCCAGCAGCTCCCCCTGGGGGGGGCAGAACAATGAGCAGTTCTTC	CASSSPWGGQNNEQFF
TRBV20-1	-	TRBJ2-7	TGCAGTGCTAGTTCCGGACAGAGGAGCTCCTACGAGCAGTACTTC	CSASSGQRSSYEQYF
TRBV19	-	TRBJ2-5	TGTGCCAGTAGTTGGGCGGGGCGGGGAGAGACCCAGTACTTC	CASSWAGRGETQYF
TRBV19	TRBD2	TRBJ2-5	TGTGCCAGTAGTTCTTTTAATGCGGGAGGGCGGGCCCAGTACTTC	CASSSFNAGGRAQYF
TRBV7-6	TRBD1	TRBJ2-3	TGTGCCAGCAGCTTGGGTCAGGGGGTTGGAGATACGCAGTATTTT	CASSLGQGVGDTQYF
TRBV5-1	TRBD1	TRBJ1-6	TGCGCCAGCAGCCAACGACAGGGGGAAAATTCACCCCTCCACTTT	CASSQRQGENSPLHF
TRBV6-5	-	TRBJ1-2	TGTGCCAGCAGACCAGGTTCGGAGGTGGGTGGCTACACCTTC	CASRPGSEVGGYTF
TRBV2	-	TRBJ2-1	TGTGCCAGCAGTCGAGATGAGCAGTTCTTC	CASSRDEQFF
TRBV30	TRBD1	TRBJ1-3	TGTGCCTGGAGTCGGGACAGTGGTTCCGGAAACACCATATATTTT	CAWSRDSGSGNTIYF
TRBV5-8	-	TRBJ2-5	TGTGCCAGCAGCCCATACAGGGTCCAAGAGACCCAGTACTTC	CASSPYRVQETQYF
TRBV25-1	-	TRBJ2-1	TGTGCCAGCAGTGACTCCCTAGTCAATGAGCAGTTCTTC	CASSDSLVNEQFF
TRBV29-1	-	TRBJ1-4	TGCAGCACTTTAGGGGGTGAAAAACTGTTTTTT	CSTLGGEKLFF
TRBV14	TRBD2	TRBJ2-3	TGTGCCAGCAGCCAAGAGTTGCCTAGCGGGGTTAGCACAGATACGCAGTATTTT	CASSQELPSGVSTDTQYF
TRBV30	-	TRBJ2-7	TGTGCCTGGAGGGCAGGTTCCTACGAGCAGTACTTC	CAWRAGSYEQYF